Listed below are T cell receptor beta chains from one sample, sequenced in a study of metastatic and nonmetastatic thyroid tumors. Through MiXCR, TCRdb re-clonotyped the PCR reads. Of around 5,900 clones listed, 37% are singletons. The sequenced sample was tumor tissue. These receptors all stem from a male donor with papillary thyroid cancer or a benign thyroid nodule (not recorded which). Some clones in this sample may be carry-over from other donors' samples. CDR3s include the opening cysteine and the closing phenylalanine or tryptophan. D genes are given only for firm matches. Expanded clones are given a class, and other clones once, few, many or no size at all.

TRBJ2-2 NA NA TRBV5-1 TGCGCCAGCAGCTGGAAGATGACCGGGGAGCTGTTTTTT CASSWKMTGELFF
TRBJ2-3 NA few TRBV27 TGTGCCAGCAGTTTACAGCGGAGAAGCACAGATACGCAGTATTTT CASSLQRRSTDTQYF
TRBJ1-3 NA NA TRBV7-6 TGTGCCAGCAGCTTAGCAGGGGAAAACACCATATATTTT CASSLAGENTIYF
TRBJ1-5 NA few TRBV6-6 TGTGCCAGCAGTTACTCTAGAGGGTCAGGGAGTCAGCCCCAGCATTTT CASSYSRGSGSQPQHF
TRBJ1-2 NA NA TRBV16 TGTGCCAGCAGCCAATGGGGTGGCTACACCTTC CASSQWGGYTF
TRBJ2-7 TRBD1 NA TRBV20-1 TGCAGTGCCACAGGGGAAGGGGTGAAGGAGCAGTACTTC CSATGEGVKEQYF
TRBJ2-3 TRBD2 NA TRBV20-1 TGCAGTGCTGGCCGGGCAGCGGGAGGCTCCACAGATACGCAGTATTTT CSAGRAAGGSTDTQYF
TRBJ2-3 TRBD2 NA TRBV11-2 TGTGCCAGCAGCCTGACTAGCCTAAGCACAGATACGCAGTATTTT CASSLTSLSTDTQYF
TRBJ1-2 NA NA TRBV12-3/TRBV12-4 TGTGCCAGCAGTTCGGACAAGATATATGGCTACACCTTC CASSSDKIYGYTF
TRBJ2-4 NA few TRBV19 TGTGCCAGTAGTATGGGGGCAGGGGGGTGGAGCATTCAGTACTTC CASSMGAGGWSIQYF
TRBJ1-6 NA NA TRBV6-1 TGTGCCAGCAGTGAAGCGGTGACCGTTTTTATAAATTCACCCCTCCACTTT CASSEAVTVFINSPLHF
TRBJ1-3 NA few TRBV6-1 TGTGCCAGCGGGGGCCACTCTGGAAACACCATATATTTT CASGGHSGNTIYF
TRBJ2-7 TRBD1 NA TRBV18 TGTGCCAGCTCACGCAACAGGGGCGACGAGCAGTACTTC CASSRNRGDEQYF
TRBJ1-2 NA NA TRBV5-1 TGCGCCAGCAGCCCTCACCCCGAAGGGGGCTACACCTTC CASSPHPEGGYTF
TRBJ1-1 NA once TRBV20-1 TGCAGTGCGAAACTTCAGGTGAACACTGAAGCTTTCTTT CSAKLQVNTEAFF
TRBJ2-7 TRBD1 NA TRBV27 TGTGCCAGCAGTTTAGCGACAGGGAACTACGAGCAGTACTTC CASSLATGNYEQYF
TRBJ1-6 NA few TRBV27 TGTGCCAGCAGTCAGGGACCGGGAAGCGCCTATAATTCACCCCTCCACTTT CASSQGPGSAYNSPLHF
TRBJ2-3 NA NA TRBV11-2 TGTGCCAGCAGCACCGGACAGAGGGGGAGGGATACGCAGTATTTT CASSTGQRGRDTQYF
TRBJ2-5 NA NA TRBV7-2 TGTGCCAGCAGCTCCCTAGGGGGAAGGGAGACCCAGTACTTC CASSSLGGRETQYF
TRBJ1-6 TRBD1 large TRBV6-2/TRBV6-3 TGTGCCACCCAAAGGGGGCTGTTGAATTCACCCCTCCACTTT CATQRGLLNSPLHF
TRBJ1-6 TRBD1 NA TRBV27 TGTGCCAGCACCAGGGGGAGAGGATCACCCCTCCACTTT CASTRGRGSPLHF
TRBJ2-3 NA NA TRBV15 TGTGCCACCAGCGGAAGAGGTCAGGGGATGGATACGCAGTATTTT CATSGRGQGMDTQYF
TRBJ2-7 NA few TRBV6-1 TGTGCCAGCAGTGAAGCTGCGGGAAACTCCTACGAGCAGTACTTC CASSEAAGNSYEQYF
TRBJ2-7 NA NA TRBV7-8 TGTGCCAGCAGCTCCGGGACAGGGGCACTAGCGGGGTCCTACGAGCAGTACTTC CASSSGTGALAGSYEQYF
TRBJ1-2 NA few TRBV10-3 TGTGCCATCAGTGATGAAGGGAACTATGGCTACACCTTC CAISDEGNYGYTF
TRBJ1-1 NA NA TRBV5-5 TGTGCCAGCAGCCGTACAGTGGGGTCTGAAGCTTTCTTT CASSRTVGSEAFF
TRBJ1-5 NA few TRBV4-1 TGCGCCAGCAGCCAGGGACACTTCAATCAGCCCCAGCATTTT CASSQGHFNQPQHF
TRBJ2-7 TRBD2 few TRBV5-1 TGCGCCAGCAGCTTGGACGGGAGGGGTCTAAAACAGTACTTC CASSLDGRGLKQYF